This TCR beta chain was recorded in a study of blood T cells in healthy people across ages (dated by TCRdb to between 2014 and 2017). For the wider study: In model experiments, template switching captured roughly one uniquely barcoded TCR beta cDNA molecule for every two T cells. To avoid experimental bias, donors of different ages were randomly spread across the sequencing lanes. Age-related changes in TCR beta repertoire diversity were measured in the study by deep sequencing normalized with unique cDNA molecular identifiers. Four age groups were formed from the donors: young (average roughly 15 years), middle-aged (around 41), aged (more than 55) and long-lived (around 80). For two donors (one aged 18 to 30 and one aged 80 or older), the study analyzed two additional independent replicas of 1 million unique cDNA reads from the same blood draw.

The research as a whole found: Donor CMV infection status was unknown, potentially confounding age-related changes in expanded clonotypes. Bulk unsorted PBMC profiling prevented conclusive comparison of naive and antigen-experienced compartments. Total diversity estimates from one million sequenced T cells were considered lower bounds and underestimates. The percentage of naive T cells measured by flow cytometry correlated strongly with observed TCR beta diversity. Observed TCR beta diversity per million T cells fell roughly linearly with age, and a significant reduction was already apparent by age about 43. Compared with the aged group, more naive CD4+ T cells, fewer expanded clones and increased TCR diversity were shown by the long-lived group, suggesting age selection.

Systemically healthy Caucasian individuals from Russia, around 38 in total and aged about 6 to 95 years, were included as donors. Each donor gave about 9.8 milliliters of peripheral blood, drawn into EDTA-treated Vacutainer tubes. PBMCs were isolated by Ficoll-Paque density-gradient centrifugation, with at least 6 million obtained per sample. Trizol reagent was used to extract total RNA from the PBMCs, yielding at least 6 micrograms per sample. The percentages of naive CD45RAhigh/CD27high T cells were determined by flow cytometry on a PBMC aliquot from every donor. Receptors were amplified or captured by 5' RACE. Sequencing was carried out with an Illumina HiSeq 2500. A second roughly 6 to 12 cycle PCR used a sample-barcoded 5' primer and a J-beta primer mix. A unique molecular identifier was introduced onto each TCR beta cDNA molecule by a template-switch 5' adaptor carrying 12 random nucleotides. Each sample yielded at least 2.5 million CDR3-containing paired-end reads. The Mint cDNA synthesis kit, primed by a TRBC-specific oligonucleotide, was used to synthesize first-strand cDNA from all RNA. Following uracil-DNA glycosylase treatment, a first 18-cycle PCR with universal primers M1SS and BC2_uni_R was performed on all cDNA. From the authors' description of their analysis: Each sample was normalized by randomly selecting 1 million high-quality reads, each carrying a distinct molecular identifier. Instead of being binned into consensus sequences, reads with shared molecular identifiers were discarded. CDR3 identification, clonotype clustering and error correction used MiTCR with a Q25 quality threshold and the strictest error-elimination algorithm. A nonparametric unseen species model with Euler transformation was used to estimate lower-bound total TCR beta diversity. The public reads were quality trimmed at Q25 with fastp and then assembled into clones with MiXCR by TCRdb, keeping productive beta chains. CDR3 protein duplicates are merged, each entry listing the most common genes and DNA. None of the V and J calls come from the authors' own analysis; TCRdb made them. Present in this sample are about 1.1 million distinct CDR3 sequences, 35% to 45% of which were seen just once. Clones ranked in the top ten supply around 13% of the sample.

To note about this clonotype: What antigen it recognizes has not been identified. The sample holds no much larger clone one base away, and base qualities are not on file.

V lost 1 base and J lost 3 bases; the stretch between them is 18 bases long. Based on the germline V gene, the CDR1 and CDR2 sequences are SGHDT and YYEEEE. The CDR3 has 17 amino acids, counting the end cysteine and phenylalanine. The kept DNA is CDR3 alone, 51 bases in frame from the first base. Sequenced: blood. The chain uses TRBV5-6 and TRBJ2-3; the D gene assignment is perhaps TRBD1 or TRBD2, with each matching 6 bases. This TCR came from a man between 18 and 35 years old in good health. The bases are TGTGCCAGCAGCTTGACCACAGGGCCGGAGGGGACAGATACGCAGTATTTT. Protein translation: CASSLTTGPEGTDTQYF.